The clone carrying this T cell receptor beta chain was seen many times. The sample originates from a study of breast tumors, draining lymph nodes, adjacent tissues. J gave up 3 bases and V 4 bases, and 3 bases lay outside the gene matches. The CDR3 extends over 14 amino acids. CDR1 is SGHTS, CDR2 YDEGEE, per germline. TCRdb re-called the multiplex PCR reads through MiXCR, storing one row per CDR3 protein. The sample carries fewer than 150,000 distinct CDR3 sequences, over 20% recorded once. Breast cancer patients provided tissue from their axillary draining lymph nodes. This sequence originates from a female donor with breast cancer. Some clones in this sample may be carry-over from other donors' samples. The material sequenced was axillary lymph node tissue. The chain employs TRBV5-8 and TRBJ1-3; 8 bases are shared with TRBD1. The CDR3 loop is CASSRTGLGNTIYF. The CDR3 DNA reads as TGTGCCAGCAGCCGGACAGGGCTTGGAAACACCATATATTTT. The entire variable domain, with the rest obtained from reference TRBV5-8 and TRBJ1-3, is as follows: EAGVTQSPTHLIKTRGQQATLRCSPISGHTSVYWYQQALGLGLQFLLWYDEGEERNRGNFPPRFSGRQFPNYSSELNVNALELEDSALYLCASSRTGLGNTIYFGEGSWLTVV.